Presented here are 12 T cell receptor beta chains from one specimen sequenced in a study of T cell changes during pregnancy in multiple sclerosis (dated by TCRdb to the late 2010s). Library generation was performed with the immunoSEQ multiplex PCR assay. Not all clones reach the TCRdb copy of this immuneACCESS table, which keeps in-frame sequences only. Checked studies attribute under half of the gap to unresolved V genes and leave the rest unexplained. In this sample the table shows roughly 43,000 clones, 85% to 95% of which occur a single time. Around 0.64% of the sample is in the top ten clones. This specimen consisted of CD4+ T cells from peripheral blood mononuclear cells, obtained in the third trimester of pregnancy. All receptors come from a female donor with multiple sclerosis, enrolled in a pregnancy study.

This sequence joins TRBV5-1 and TRBJ2-1, with 13 bases identical to TRBD2. Germline V gene lookup returns CDR1 SGHRS and CDR2 YFSETQ. J lost 10 bases, V lost 3 bases, and 7 bases had no gene match. The CDR3 is 15 amino acids. This CDR3 reads CASSSGTSGTEEQFF. The CDR3 DNA reads as TGCGCCAGCAGCTCCGGGACTAGCGGGACAGAAGAGCAGTTCTTC.

The chain joins TRBV15 to TRBJ1-2; D is perhaps TRBD1 (5 bases). The germline V gene has CDR1 LNHNV and CDR2 YYDKDF (reference sequence). Trimming stripped 5 bases from V and 1 base from J, with 14 bases between. This CDR3 comprises 15 residues. CDR3 sequence reads: CATSATGTLNYGYTF. CDR3 coding DNA: TGTGCCACCAGCGCTACCGGGACTCTTAACTATGGCTACACCTTC.

The chain joins TRBV5-1 to TRBJ2-3; 11 nucleotides agree with TRBD2. V shed 0 bases and J 0 bases; nucleotides not matched to a gene: 3. From germline, CDR1 is SGHRS and CDR2 YFSETQ. The CDR3 covers 17 residues. The CDR3 coding sequence is TGCGCCAGCAGCTTGGGATTAGCGGGGGGGAGCACAGATACGCAGTATTTT. Amino acids: CASSLGLAGGSTDTQYF. The full variable domain, completed using reference TRBV5-1 and TRBJ2-3, is KAGVTQTPRYLIKTRGQQVTLSCSPISGHRSVSWYQQTPGQGLQFLFEYFSETQRNKGNFPGRFSGRQFSNSRSEMNVSTLELGDSALYLCASSLGLAGGSTDTQYFGPGTRLTVL.

This clone was recorded only once. The V and J genes are TRBV11-1 and TRBJ1-2; 8 bases map to TRBD1. This CDR3 region has 16 residues. The J segment lost 4 bases and the V segment lost 4 bases, leaving 11 bases of the junction unmatched. Germline lookup yields CDR1 SGHAT and CDR2 FQDESV (reference sequence). The CDR3 is CASSSIRDRSSYGYTF. The CDR3 DNA is TGTGCCAGCAGCTCCATCCGGGACAGGAGTTCCTATGGCTACACCTTC.

The rearrangement joins TRBV4-3 to TRBJ2-6; tentative D call: TRBD1 (6 bases). Trimming removed 1 base from V and 2 bases from J, with 12 bases in between. The germline CDR1 and CDR2 sequences are LGHNA and YSLEER. The CDR3 has 17 residues. CDR3 coding DNA: TGCGCCAGCAGCCAAGGGGGACCAGGGGCTGGGGCCAACGTCCTGACTTTC. This sequence encodes CASSQGGPGAGANVLTF.

This chain joins TRBV11-1 and TRBJ2-5, with TRBD2 identical over 11 bases. Germline CDR1 reads SGHAT; CDR2 reads FQDESV (reference sequence). V lost 5 bases, J lost 5 bases, and 7 bases stayed unmatched. The CDR3 runs 15 residues. For the CDR3, the DNA is TGTGCCAGCAGCACCGCTAGCGGGAGGTGGGAGACCCAGTACTTC. It is translated as CASSTASGRWETQYF. Supplemented by reference TRBV11-1 and TRBJ2-5, the full variable domain reads EAEVAQSPRYKITEKSQAVAFWCDPISGHATLYWYRQILGQGPELLVQFQDESVVDDSQLPKDRFSAERLKGVDSTLKIQPAELGDSAMYLCASSTASGRWETQYFGPGTRLLVL.

The chain combines TRBV7-9 with TRBJ1-2; D uncertain. This CDR3 is built from 14 residues. Per the germline V gene, CDR1 is SEHNR and CDR2 is FQNEAQ (reference sequence). With 1 base removed from V and 1 base from J, the gap between germline ends came to 7 bases. CDR3 sequence reads: CASSLDTLNYGYTF. Written as DNA, the CDR3 is TGTGCCAGCAGCTTAGACACCCTTAACTATGGCTACACCTTC.

This clone was detected once. The chain carries TRBV19 and TRBJ1-2; 7 nucleotides align to TRBD1. V shed 7 bases, J shed 7 bases, and the junction held 9 bases outside the gene matches. The CDR3 consists of 13 residues. The germline gives CDR1 LNHDA, CDR2 SQIVND (reference sequence). As DNA, the CDR3 is TGTGCCAGTATGAGGGGGCGCGAATTTGGCTACACCTTC. As protein: CASMRGREFGYTF.

V is TRBV6-1 and J is TRBJ2-2, with D possibly matching TRBD1 (6 bases). The CDR3 covers 13 residues. Germline CDR1 reads MNHNS; CDR2 reads SASEGT. V was clipped by 6 bases and J by 4 bases, with 9 bases between them. The CDR3 DNA reads as TGTGCCAGCAGCCTGGACAGCACCGGGGAGCTGTTTTTT. It yields the protein CASSLDSTGELFF.

This chain uses TRBV5-4 with TRBJ2-5; the D gene is possibly TRBD2 (6 bases). Trimming removed 8 bases at V and 4 bases at J, with 24 bases between. The germline gives CDR1 SGHNT, CDR2 YYREEE (reference sequence). The CDR3 sequence is 16 residues long. Here the CDR3 reads CASLSRASGGVETQYF. The CDR3 DNA reads as TGTGCCAGTCTCTCCCGGGCAAGCGGAGGGGTAGAGACCCAGTACTTC.

V usage is TRBV19 and J usage is TRBJ2-1; possibly TRBD1 for D (5 bases). CDR1 and CDR2 (germline): LNHDA, SQIVND (reference sequence). V lost 6 bases and J 3 bases, leaving 9 bases between the germline ends. CDR3 size: 13 residues. CDR3 in DNA: TGTGCCAGTAGCCCTAGGGGCTACAATGAGCAGTTCTTC. As protein: CASSPRGYNEQFF.

The rearrangement uses TRBV5-1 and TRBJ1-4; possible D gene TRBD1, 6 bases. The CDR3 spans 17 residues. The ends were cut back, 0 bases at V and 2 bases at J, with 14 bases in the middle. Per the germline V gene, CDR1 is SGHRS and CDR2 is YFSETQ. This CDR3 reads CASSLGIQGGTNEKLFF. CDR3 nucleotide sequence: TGCGCCAGCAGCTTGGGAATACAGGGAGGGACTAATGAAAAACTGTTTTTT. Filled out from reference TRBV5-1 and TRBJ1-4, the complete variable domain reads KAGVTQTPRYLIKTRGQQVTLSCSPISGHRSVSWYQQTPGQGLQFLFEYFSETQRNKGNFPGRFSGRQFSNSRSEMNVSTLELGDSALYLCASSLGIQGGTNEKLFFGSGTQLSVL.